The T cell receptor beta chain described here comes from a study of blood T cell repertoires in COVID-19. Repertoires were generated with immunoSEQ multiplex PCR, while TCRdb's copy carries only in-frame clones and drops some. The repertoire holds around 90,000 clones, approximately 92% seen once, with under 7.5% in the top ten. V trimming: 2 bases; J trimming: 11 bases; junction bases outside the gene matches: 9. The CDR3 consists of 14 residues. CDR1 is SNHLY and CDR2 is FYNNEI in the germline V gene. This sequence originates from a woman aged 60 to 75 with active COVID-19. The chain employs TRBV2 and TRBJ2-1, with 7 bases that match TRBD2. The sequenced sample was peripheral blood. The CDR3 DNA is TGTGCCAGCAGTGAAAGGGATTTAGCGGGCCAGCAGTTCTTC. Translating it yields CASSERDLAGQQFF.